The 7 T cell receptor beta chains below were found in one sample sequenced in a study of regulatory T cells in long-lasting Graves disease. As to time point: newly diagnosed GD, antithyroid drugs for less than 3 months. RNA from PBMCs was the source of the TCR library. Construction of TCR beta libraries relied on iRepertoire HTBI primers and on Arm-PCR targeting CDR3 regions. A single record per CDR3 protein comes from TCRdb applying MiXCR to the multiplex PCR reads. Of approximately 470,000 distinct CDR3 sequences in the sample, about 16% were seen once. Separately, the same data were catalogued under a study of T cells in Graves' hyperthyroidism and ophthalmopathy.

Sequencing was performed on peripheral blood mononuclear cells (PBMCs), taken at new diagnosis, from a patient treated with antithyroid drugs. The source of these receptors is a man aged 35-49 years with Graves disease.

The V call is TRBV20-1, the J call TRBJ2-1; TRBD2 agrees at 9 bases. Germline V gene data show CDR1 as DFQATT and CDR2 as SNEGSKA (reference sequence). V trimming: 1 base; J trimming: 2 bases; junction bases outside the gene matches: 3. The CDR3 runs 15 residues. The CDR3 sequence is CSARGPSGTYNEQFF. DNA for the CDR3: TGCAGTGCTAGAGGCCCTAGCGGGACCTACAATGAGCAGTTCTTC.

The CDR3 reads CSVELAGAYYEQYF. The CDR3 DNA sequence: TGCAGCGTTGAGTTAGCGGGAGCATACTACGAGCAGTACTTC. The chain uses TRBV29-1 and TRBJ2-7; 9 positions agree with TRBD2. J was trimmed by 3 bases and V by 3 bases; bases with no gene match: 6. The CDR3 covers 14 residues. The germline gives CDR1 SQVTM, CDR2 ANQGSEA.

This clonotype was counted many times. The chain uses TRBV28 and TRBJ2-1; D remains ambiguous. Germline loops: CDR1 MDHEN, CDR2 SYDVKM. This CDR3 comprises 11 residues. V lost 8 bases and J 7 bases, leaving 9 bases between the germline ends. CDR3 nucleotide sequence: TGTGCCAGCGGATTACTTAATGAGCAGTTCTTC. Translating it yields CASGLLNEQFF.

Notes on this clonotype: At one boundary the junction diverges from the germline segment, which might be a read error. This chain joins TRBV2 and TRBJ2-7; weak D call: TRBD2 (6 bases). The CDR3 sequence is 15 residues long. Germline lookup yields CDR1 SNHLY and CDR2 FYNNEI. The DNA of the CDR3 is TGTGGCAGCAGGGAGGATTCCACCTCAGGCTACGAGCAGTACTTC. Its translation: CGSREDSTSGYEQYF. Drawing the rest from reference TRBV2 and TRBJ2-7, the complete variable domain is EPEVTQTPSHQVTQMGQEVILRCVPISNHLYFYWYRQILGQKVEFLVSFYNNEISEKSEIFDDQFSVERPDGSNFTLKIRSTKLEDSAMYFCGSREDSTSGYEQYFGPGTRLTVT.

Remarks on this clonotype: A much larger clonotype is one base distant, so this may be a read error. The chain links TRBV7-3 to TRBJ2-1, with 10 bases fitting TRBD2. The CDR3 spans 15 residues. After removal of 5 bases from V and 3 bases from J, the junction contained 4 bases not matched to a gene. The germline CDR1 and CDR2 sequences are SGHTA and FQGTGA. In nucleotides, the CDR3 is TGTGCCAGCAGCATAGCTAGCGGGGGCTACAATGAGCAGTTCTTC. Translating gives CASSIASGGYNEQFF.

This clonotype occurred a few times. The chain recombines TRBV24-1 with TRBJ2-1, with D perhaps matching TRBD1 or TRBD2 (6 bases each). The germline gives CDR1 KGHDR, CDR2 SFDVKD. With 10 bases removed from V and 15 bases from J, the gap between germline ends came to 24 bases. CDR3 length: 13 residues. The CDR3 protein is CATLGGREGQPFF. In nucleotides, the CDR3 is TGTGCCACGCTCGGGGGTCGTGAAGGACAGCCGTTCTTC.

There are many counts of this clonotype. The CDR3 nucleotides read TGCGCCAGCAGCTTTGAGGGAGGTTCCTACGAGCAGTACTTC. This translates into CASSFEGGSYEQYF. This chain joins TRBV5-1 and TRBJ2-7; D perhaps matches TRBD2 (6 bases). The CDR3 covers 14 residues. Trimming shortened V by 2 bases and J by 1 base, and 10 bases separated the two germline ends. Germline-derived CDR1 and CDR2 are SGHRS and YFSETQ.